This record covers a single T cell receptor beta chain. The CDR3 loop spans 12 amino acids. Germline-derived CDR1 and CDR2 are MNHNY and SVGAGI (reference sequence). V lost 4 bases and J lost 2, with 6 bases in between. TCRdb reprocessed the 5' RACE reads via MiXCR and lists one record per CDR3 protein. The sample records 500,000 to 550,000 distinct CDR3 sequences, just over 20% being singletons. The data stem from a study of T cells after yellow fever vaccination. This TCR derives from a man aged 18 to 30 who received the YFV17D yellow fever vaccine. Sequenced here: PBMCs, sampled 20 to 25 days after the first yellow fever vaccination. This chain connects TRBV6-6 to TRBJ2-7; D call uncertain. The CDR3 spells CASSSPTYEQYV. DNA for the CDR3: TGTGCCAGCAGTTCACCTACCTACGAGCAGTACGTC.